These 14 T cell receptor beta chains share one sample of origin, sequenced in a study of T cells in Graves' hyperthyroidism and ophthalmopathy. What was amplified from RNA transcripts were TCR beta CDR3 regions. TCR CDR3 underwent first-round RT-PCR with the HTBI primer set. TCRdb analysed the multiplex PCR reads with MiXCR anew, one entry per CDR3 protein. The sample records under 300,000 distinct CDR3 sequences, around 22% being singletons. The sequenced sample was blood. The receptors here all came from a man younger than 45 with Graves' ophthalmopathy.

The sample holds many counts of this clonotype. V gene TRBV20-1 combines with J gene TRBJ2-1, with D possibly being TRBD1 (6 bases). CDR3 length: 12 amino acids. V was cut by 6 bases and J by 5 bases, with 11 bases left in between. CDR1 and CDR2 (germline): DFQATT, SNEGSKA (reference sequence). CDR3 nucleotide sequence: TGCAGTGCAGAACAGGGAAACAATGAGCAGTTCTTC. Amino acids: CSAEQGNNEQFF.

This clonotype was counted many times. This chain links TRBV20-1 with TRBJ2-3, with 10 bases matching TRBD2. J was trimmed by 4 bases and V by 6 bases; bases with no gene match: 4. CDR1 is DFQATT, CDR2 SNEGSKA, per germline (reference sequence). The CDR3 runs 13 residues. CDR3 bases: TGCAGTGCCAGCGGGAGGGCCGCAGATACGCAGTATTTT. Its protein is CSASGRAADTQYF.

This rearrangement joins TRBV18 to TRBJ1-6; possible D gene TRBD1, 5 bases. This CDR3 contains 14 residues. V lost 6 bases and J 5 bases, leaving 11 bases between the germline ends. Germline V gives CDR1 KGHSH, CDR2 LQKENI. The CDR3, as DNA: TGTGCCAGCTCGGATGACAGCGATAATTCACCCCTCCACTTT. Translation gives CASSDDSDNSPLHF.

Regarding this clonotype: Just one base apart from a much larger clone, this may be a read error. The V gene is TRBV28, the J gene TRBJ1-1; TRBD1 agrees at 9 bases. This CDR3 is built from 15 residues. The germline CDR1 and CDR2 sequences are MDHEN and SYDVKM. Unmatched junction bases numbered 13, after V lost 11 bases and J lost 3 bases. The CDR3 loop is CAGNLQGAPDTEAFF. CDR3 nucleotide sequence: TGTGCCGGCAATCTACAGGGGGCGCCGGACACTGAAGCTTTCTTT.

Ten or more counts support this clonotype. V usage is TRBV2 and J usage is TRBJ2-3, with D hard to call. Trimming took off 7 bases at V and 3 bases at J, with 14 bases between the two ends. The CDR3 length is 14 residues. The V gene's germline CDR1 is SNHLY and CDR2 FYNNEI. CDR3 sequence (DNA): TGTGCCAGCATACCGGGCCTAGGGACAGATACGCAGTATTTT. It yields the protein CASIPGLGTDTQYF.

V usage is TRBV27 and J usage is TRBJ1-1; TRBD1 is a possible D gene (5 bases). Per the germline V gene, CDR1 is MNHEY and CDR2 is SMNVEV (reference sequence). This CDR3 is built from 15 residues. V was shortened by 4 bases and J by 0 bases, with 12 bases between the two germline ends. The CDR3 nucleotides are TGTGCCAGCAGTTGGGACTCCGTTTTGAACACTGAAGCTTTCTTT. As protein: CASSWDSVLNTEAFF.

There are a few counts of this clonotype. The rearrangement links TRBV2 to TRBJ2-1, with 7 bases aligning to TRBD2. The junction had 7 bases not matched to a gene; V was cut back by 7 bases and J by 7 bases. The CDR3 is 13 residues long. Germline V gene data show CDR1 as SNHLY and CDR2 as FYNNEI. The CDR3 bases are TGTGCCAGCACCCTGGGGGGGGGGAATGAGCAGTTCTTC. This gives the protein CASTLGGGNEQFF. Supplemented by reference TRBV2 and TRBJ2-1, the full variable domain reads EPEVTQTPSHQVTQMGQEVILRCVPISNHLYFYWYRQILGQKVEFLVSFYNNEISEKSEIFDDQFSVERPDGSNFTLKIRSTKLEDSAMYFCASTLGGGNEQFFGPGTRLTVL.

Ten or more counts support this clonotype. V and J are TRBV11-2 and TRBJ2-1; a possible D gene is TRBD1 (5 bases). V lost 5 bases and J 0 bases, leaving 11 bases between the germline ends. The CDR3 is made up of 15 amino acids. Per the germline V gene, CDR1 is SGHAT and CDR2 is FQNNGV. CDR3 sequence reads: CASSLRQNSYNEQFF. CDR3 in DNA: TGTGCCAGCAGCCTTAGACAGAACTCCTACAATGAGCAGTTCTTC.

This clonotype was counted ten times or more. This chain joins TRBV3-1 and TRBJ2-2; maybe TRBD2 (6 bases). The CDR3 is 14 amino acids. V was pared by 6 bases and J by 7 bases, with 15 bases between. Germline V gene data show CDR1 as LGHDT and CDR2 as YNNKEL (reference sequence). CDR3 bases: TGTGCCAGCAGACGCGGGACTTTGGGCGGGGAGCTGTTTTTT. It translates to CASRRGTLGGELFF.

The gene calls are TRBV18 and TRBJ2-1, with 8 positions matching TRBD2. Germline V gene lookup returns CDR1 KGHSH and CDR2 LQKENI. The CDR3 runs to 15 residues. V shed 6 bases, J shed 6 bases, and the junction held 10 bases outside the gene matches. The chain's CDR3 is CASSPPGGAINEQFF. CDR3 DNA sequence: TGTGCCAGCTCCCCTCCGGGGGGGGCGATCAATGAGCAGTTCTTC.

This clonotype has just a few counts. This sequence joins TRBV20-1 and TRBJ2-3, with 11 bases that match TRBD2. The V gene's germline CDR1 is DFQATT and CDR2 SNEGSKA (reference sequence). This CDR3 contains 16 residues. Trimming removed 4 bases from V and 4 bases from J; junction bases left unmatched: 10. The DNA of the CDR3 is TGCAGTGCTACGGCGCTAGCGGGAGGCGGTGCAGATACGCAGTATTTT. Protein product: CSATALAGGGADTQYF.

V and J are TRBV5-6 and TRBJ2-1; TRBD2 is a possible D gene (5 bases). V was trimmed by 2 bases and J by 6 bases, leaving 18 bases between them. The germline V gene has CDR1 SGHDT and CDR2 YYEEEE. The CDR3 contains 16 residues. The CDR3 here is CASSLYSGGSVNEQFF. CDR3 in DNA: TGTGCCAGCAGCTTATATTCCGGAGGTTCGGTCAATGAGCAGTTCTTC.

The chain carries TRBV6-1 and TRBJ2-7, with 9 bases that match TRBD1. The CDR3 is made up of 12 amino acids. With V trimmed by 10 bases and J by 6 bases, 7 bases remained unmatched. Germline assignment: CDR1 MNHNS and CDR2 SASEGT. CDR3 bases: TGTGCCACCCGAACAGGGGGCGGCGAGCAGTACTTC. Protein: CATRTGGGEQYF.

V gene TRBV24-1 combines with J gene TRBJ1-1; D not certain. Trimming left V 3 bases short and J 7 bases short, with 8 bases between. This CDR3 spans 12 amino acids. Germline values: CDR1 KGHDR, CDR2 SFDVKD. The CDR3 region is CATSDLQDEAFF. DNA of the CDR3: TGTGCCACCAGTGATCTCCAGGATGAAGCTTTCTTT.